The next 18 T cell receptor beta chains were all read from a single sample in a study of blood T cell repertoires in COVID-19. The data were produced by immunoSEQ multiplex PCR, yet TCRdb's version contains in-frame clones alone and is incomplete. Seen here are roughly 75,000 clones, over 70% observed once, and the top ten hold 11%. Sequencing input: peripheral blood. These receptor sequences come from a man in his fifties or sixties with acute or convalescent COVID-19.

The chain combines TRBV6-2 or TRBV6-3 with TRBJ1-2; D might be TRBD1 (5 bases). V gave up 2 bases and J gave up 4 bases, with 8 bases separating them. This CDR3 comprises 13 residues. CDR1 and CDR2 from the germline V gene are MNHEY and SVGEGT. The DNA of the CDR3 is TGTGCCAGCAGTTACCGGGGACTCTATGGCTACACCTTC. Amino acids: CASSYRGLYGYTF.

The rearrangement links TRBV21-1 to TRBJ2-7; the D call in the table, TRBD2, was not verified against the DNA. TRBV21-1 is labeled a pseudogene. The CDR3 totals 14 residues. The CDR3 DNA follows: TGTGCCAGCAGACTTAGCGGGGGGCCTTACGAGCAGTACTTC. This encodes CASRLSGGPYEQYF.

This chain links TRBV3-1 (or the pseudogene TRBV3-2) with TRBJ2-7, with unresolved D. CDR3 length: 14 residues. CDR1 is LGHDT, CDR2 YNNKEL, per germline (reference sequence). With 1 base removed from V and 3 bases from J, the gap between germline ends came to 10 bases. This CDR3 reads CASSQGSPLYEQYF. The CDR3 DNA sequence: TGTGCCAGCAGCCAAGGTTCCCCCCTCTACGAGCAGTACTTC.

The rearrangement links TRBV29-1 to TRBJ2-3, with D perhaps TRBD1 (6 bases). The CDR3 spans 15 residues. Looked up from germline, CDR1 is SQVTM and CDR2 is ANQGSEA. Between the trimmed V and J ends, which lost 7 bases and 3 bases, there was a span of 20 bases. The CDR3 loop is CSAILQGRVTDTQYF. The DNA of the CDR3 is TGCAGCGCCATACTACAGGGCAGGGTAACAGATACGCAGTATTTT.

CDR3 DNA sequence: TGTGCCAGCAGTTACACAGGGATGGGAGGCTACACCTTC. It translates to CASSYTGMGGYTF. The gene calls are TRBV6-2 or TRBV6-3 and TRBJ1-2, with D perhaps TRBD1 (6 bases). This CDR3 has 13 amino acids. Germline lookup yields CDR1 MNHEY and CDR2 SVGEGT. Trimming shortened V by 2 bases and J by 8 bases, and 12 bases separated the two germline ends.

J is TRBJ2-7 and V is TRBV13, with 8 bases fitting TRBD1. The V and J ends lost 5 bases and 3 bases, in that order; junction bases with no gene match: 12. Germline V gene lookup returns CDR1 PRHDT and CDR2 FYEKMQ (reference sequence). The CDR3 has 16 residues. CDR3 amino acids: CASSGTDRGSFYEQYF. CDR3 nucleotides: TGTGCCAGCAGCGGGACAGACAGGGGAAGTTTCTACGAGCAGTACTTC.

The genes are TRBV19 and TRBJ2-5; 10 bases align to TRBD2. With 3 bases clipped from V and 4 bases from J, the junction kept 11 bases outside the gene matches. The CDR3 has 17 residues. Germline V gene data show CDR1 as LNHDA and CDR2 as SQIVND (reference sequence). CDR3 sequence (DNA): TGTGCCAGTAGTATGTTGGGTAGCGGGAGGATTCCAGAGACCCAGTACTTC. Translation gives CASSMLGSGRIPETQYF.

J is TRBJ2-7 and V is TRBV30; possible D gene TRBD1, 5 bases. V lost 1 base and J lost 4, with 20 bases in between. This CDR3 is built from 16 residues. In germline, CDR1 is GTSNPN, CDR2 SVGIG (reference sequence). The CDR3 DNA follows: TGTGCCTGGAGTGGTTCAAGGACACCAATCATTTACGAGCAGTACTTC. Its translation: CAWSGSRTPIIYEQYF.

The chain is built from TRBV28 and TRBJ2-3; 14 bases agree with TRBD2. Germline lookup yields CDR1 MDHEN and CDR2 SYDVKM. V lost 5 bases and J lost 2; bases outside the gene matches: 6. This CDR3 contains 17 residues. The CDR3 coding sequence is TGTGCCAGCAGTCCAACGGGACTAGCGGGAGCCACAGATACGCAGTATTTT. This sequence encodes CASSPTGLAGATDTQYF.

The genes are TRBV27 and TRBJ1-2; 10 positions agree with TRBD1. Germline V gene data show CDR1 as MNHEY and CDR2 as SMNVEV (reference sequence). The V segment lost 5 bases and the J segment 8 bases; nucleotides outside the gene matches: 14. CDR3 length equals 16 residues. This CDR3 is CASSTRLGTGEGGYTF. The CDR3, as DNA: TGTGCCAGCAGTACACGACTCGGGACAGGGGAAGGGGGCTACACCTTC.

The genes are TRBV27 and TRBJ1-1, with TRBD1 as a possible D gene (5 bases). The CDR3 runs to 13 residues. V shed 2 bases and J shed 5 bases, with 9 bases lying between them. The V gene's germline CDR1 is MNHEY and CDR2 SMNVEV (reference sequence). The CDR3 reads CASSLQGRTEAFF. The CDR3 DNA sequence: TGTGCCAGCAGTTTACAGGGTCGGACTGAAGCTTTCTTT.

This clone appeared a few times. This chain joins TRBV4-2 and TRBJ2-6; 10 nucleotides line up with TRBD1. V lost 2 bases, J lost 4 bases, and 8 bases stayed unmatched. The CDR3 runs to 18 residues. Germline assignment: CDR1 LGHNA and CDR2 YNFKEQ. As DNA, the CDR3 is TGTGCCAGCAGCCAAACCGGGACAGGGGAAGCCGGGGCCAACGTCCTGACTTTC. The encoded protein is CASSQTGTGEAGANVLTF.

V usage is TRBV5-6 and J usage is TRBJ1-6; TRBD1 might be the D (5 bases). Germline lookup yields CDR1 SGHDT and CDR2 YYEEEE. V was trimmed by 3 bases and J by 8 bases, leaving 6 bases between them. This CDR3 contains 12 residues. The CDR3 nucleotides are TGTGCCAGCAGCTCGGGGGATTCACCCCTCCACTTT. This encodes CASSSGDSPLHF.

The gene calls are TRBV14 and TRBJ2-2; TRBD2 aligns across 10 bases. The CDR3 runs to 15 residues. CDR1 and CDR2 (germline): SGHDN, FVKESK. V was pared by 6 bases and J by 7 bases, with 8 bases of the junction left unmatched. CDR3 nucleotide sequence: TGTGCCAGCAGTTTTGTAGCGGGAGGTATCGGGGAGCTGTTTTTT. This encodes CASSFVAGGIGELFF.

The rearrangement joins TRBV21-1 to TRBJ1-6; the DNA was not used to check the table's D call, TRBD1. TRBV21-1 is termed a pseudogene. The CDR3 runs 19 residues. The CDR3 DNA sequence: TGTGCCAGCAGCAAAGTACCAGGGACAGGGGGATTTTATAATTCACCCCTCCACTTT. The encoded protein is CASSKVPGTGGFYNSPLHF.

The chain recombines TRBV28 with TRBJ2-7, with 8 bases aligning to TRBD2. In germline, CDR1 is MDHEN, CDR2 SYDVKM. V lost 4 bases and J lost 6; bases outside the gene matches: 8. This CDR3 is 14 amino acids long. The DNA of the CDR3 is TGTGCCAGCAGTTACGCGGGACTAGTGGGCGAGCAGTACTTC. Translation: CASSYAGLVGEQYF.

The chain is built from TRBV9 and TRBJ2-1, with 11 bases identical to TRBD1. The V gene's germline CDR1 is SGDLS and CDR2 YYNGEE. This CDR3 comprises 15 residues. Trimming removed 0 bases from V and 9 bases from J; junction bases left unmatched: 5. CDR3 loop: CASSVAGQGGAEQFF. Written as DNA, the CDR3 is TGTGCCAGCAGCGTAGCGGGACAGGGGGGGGCTGAGCAGTTCTTC.

CDR3 DNA sequence: TGTGCCAGCAGTGAGGGACAGGGAACTCTGGATCAGCCCCAGCATTTT. Its protein product is CASSEGQGTLDQPQHF. J is TRBJ1-5 and V is TRBV9; 9 bases fit TRBD1. This CDR3 comprises 16 residues. Trimming took 5 bases from V and 5 from J; bases not matched to a gene: 11. Germline V gives CDR1 SGDLS, CDR2 YYNGEE.